Listed here are 17 T cell receptor beta chains from one sample, sequenced in a study of blood T cell repertoires in COVID-19. Assay: immunoSEQ multiplex PCR; the TCRdb copy retains only in-frame clones and omits some. The sample carries about 97,000 clones, approximately 84% recorded once. The sample taken for sequencing was peripheral blood. These receptors all come from a middle-aged man with active or convalescent COVID-19.

The chain has TRBV6-2 or TRBV6-3 and TRBJ2-5, with 10 bases matching TRBD2. V lost 2 bases to trimming and J lost 5 bases; unmatched junction nucleotides: 5. Germline assignment: CDR1 MNHEY and CDR2 SVGEGT. The CDR3 has 15 amino acids. CDR3 sequence reads: CASSYQAGGRETQYF. The CDR3 DNA reads as TGTGCCAGCAGTTACCAAGCGGGGGGGCGGGAGACCCAGTACTTC.

The chain carries TRBV5-6 and TRBJ2-1, with 7 bases aligning to TRBD1. Looked up from germline, CDR1 is SGHDT and CDR2 is YYEEEE. The ends lost 5 bases at V and 3 bases at J; junction bases unmatched: 8. CDR3 length: 15 residues. In DNA, the CDR3 is TGTGCCAGCAGTAACCGGGACAGTATCTACAATGAGCAGTTCTTC. Translation gives CASSNRDSIYNEQFF.

The chain recombines TRBV11-3 with TRBJ2-3, with 12 bases matching TRBD1. Losses at the gene ends were 5 bases for V and 6 bases for J; bases not matched to a gene: 9. This CDR3 is built from 16 residues. Germline V gene lookup returns CDR1 SGHNT and CDR2 YENEEA. CDR3 region: CASSAHTGTGGDTQYF. CDR3 sequence (DNA): TGTGCCAGCAGCGCACACACCGGGACAGGGGGCGATACGCAGTATTTT.

This clone was counted between two and nine times. The chain recombines TRBV2 with TRBJ2-2; TRBD1 agrees at 7 bases. V shed 7 bases, J shed 2 bases, and the junction held 10 bases outside the gene matches. Germline V gene sequence: CDR1 SNHLY, CDR2 FYNNEI. The CDR3 spans 16 residues. This chain's CDR3 is CASTREGARNTGELFF. The CDR3 coding sequence is TGTGCCAGCACTCGCGAGGGGGCGCGAAACACCGGGGAGCTGTTTTTT.

The chain has TRBV10-3 and TRBJ2-3, with a possible D match to TRBD1 (7 bases). The CDR3 covers 17 residues. V was shortened by 0 bases and J by 0 bases, with 13 bases between the two germline ends. Germline lookup yields CDR1 ENHRY and CDR2 SYGVKD. CDR3 nucleotide sequence: TGTGCCATCAGTGAGTCCAGGGGGGCCCCTAGCACAGATACGCAGTATTTT. Translated, it gives CAISESRGAPSTDTQYF.

This clone was detected only a few times. This chain's CDR3 is CASSSRQGVTGNTIYF. The CDR3 nucleotides are TGTGCCAGCAGCTCTAGACAGGGGGTGACTGGAAACACCATATATTTT. The chain has TRBV7-2 and TRBJ1-3, with 9 nucleotides matching TRBD1. The V and J ends lost 4 bases and 2 bases, in that order; junction bases with no gene match: 6. This CDR3 region has 16 residues. Germline CDR1 SGHTA, CDR2 FQGNSA.

The rearrangement links TRBV12-3 or TRBV12-4 to TRBJ1-5; the match to TRBD1 covers 7 bases. This CDR3 contains 12 residues. The V segment lost 6 bases and the J segment 13 bases; nucleotides outside the gene matches: 9. CDR3 region: CASSPTGLAQHF. The DNA of the CDR3 is TGTGCCAGCAGCCCGACAGGGCTGGCGCAGCATTTT.

The chain couples TRBV11-2 to TRBJ1-3; 7 nucleotides line up with TRBD1. Trimming cost V 0 bases and J 4 bases; bases outside gene matches: 9. CDR3 length: 17 residues. The V gene's germline CDR1 is SGHAT and CDR2 FQNNGV. This chain's CDR3 is CASSLDGRGPAGNTIYF. CDR3 DNA sequence: TGTGCCAGCAGCTTAGATGGTAGGGGGCCGGCCGGAAACACCATATATTTT.

The rearrangement links TRBV2 to TRBJ2-5; D call uncertain. Trimming shortened V by 7 bases and J by 1 base, and 7 bases separated the two germline ends. Per germline, CDR1 SNHLY and CDR2 FYNNEI. The length of the CDR3 is 12 residues. This CDR3 is CASTSFQETQYF. CDR3 nucleotides: TGTGCCAGCACGAGTTTCCAAGAGACCCAGTACTTC. Combining the CDR3 with reference TRBV2 and TRBJ2-5 gives the whole variable domain EPEVTQTPSHQVTQMGQEVILRCVPISNHLYFYWYRQILGQKVEFLVSFYNNEISEKSEIFDDQFSVERPDGSNFTLKIRSTKLEDSAMYFCASTSFQETQYFGPGTRLLVL.

The genes are TRBV19 and TRBJ2-5; 7 positions agree with TRBD1. V shed 8 bases and J 5 bases; nucleotides not matched to a gene: 14. This CDR3 contains 15 residues. Germline CDR1 and CDR2: LNHDA and SQIVND (reference sequence). Written as DNA, the CDR3 is TGTGCCAGTCGAAGACAGGGATTGAAATCGGAGACCCAGTACTTC. Its protein is CASRRQGLKSETQYF.

The chain is built from TRBV9 and TRBJ1-3, with TRBD1 identical over 9 bases. V trimming: 3 bases; J trimming: 1 base; junction bases outside the gene matches: 8. Germline loops: CDR1 SGDLS, CDR2 YYNGEE. The CDR3 extends over 17 amino acids. The CDR3 protein is CASSAPPGQGSGNTIYF. CDR3 nucleotide sequence: TGTGCCAGCAGCGCGCCCCCGGGACAGGGTTCTGGAAACACCATATATTTT.

In DNA form, the CDR3 reads TGTGCCAGCAGTTACCGGCGGGGCCGGGGGGAGACCCAGTACTTC. Encoded protein: CASSYRRGRGETQYF. The chain has TRBV6-5 and TRBJ2-5, with D maybe TRBD2 (6 bases). The CDR3 length is 15 residues. The germline V gene has CDR1 MNHEY and CDR2 SVGAGI. The germline V and J ends were trimmed by 2 bases and 5 bases, with 15 bases remaining between them.

The J gene is TRBJ1-6, the V gene TRBV19, with a possible D match to TRBD1 (6 bases). Trimming stripped 2 bases from V and 0 bases from J, with 11 bases between. The CDR3 is 17 residues long. In germline, CDR1 is LNHDA, CDR2 SQIVND (reference sequence). CDR3 DNA sequence: TGTGCCAGTAGTATAACGACAGGCAGCTCCTATAATTCACCCCTCCACTTT. Its translation is CASSITTGSSYNSPLHF.

This clone showed up many times. V and J are TRBV20-1 and TRBJ1-1; no definite D call. Germline V CDR1 and CDR2: DFQATT, SNEGSKA (reference sequence). The CDR3 is 11 residues long. V gave up 0 bases and J gave up 4 bases, with 3 bases separating them. CDR3 nucleotides: TGCAGTGCTAGAGATCGCACTGAAGCTTTCTTT. Encoded protein: CSARDRTEAFF.

The CDR3 DNA sequence: TGTGCCAGCAGCTGGGGACAGACTGGCACAGATACGCAGTATTTT. Its protein product is CASSWGQTGTDTQYF. This chain connects TRBV7-3 to TRBJ2-3; TRBD1 matches 7 bases. The CDR3 totals 15 residues. With 4 bases clipped from V and 1 base from J, the junction kept 5 bases outside the gene matches. Germline CDR1 SGHTA, CDR2 FQGTGA.

The CDR3 loop reads CASSSDSAYGYTF. The CDR3 DNA reads as TGTGCCAGCAGCTCGGACAGCGCCTATGGCTACACCTTC. The V gene is TRBV7-9, the J gene TRBJ1-2; TRBD1 is a possible D gene (6 bases). CDR1 is SEHNR and CDR2 is FQNEAQ in the germline V gene (reference sequence). The V and J ends lost 4 bases and 4 bases respectively, with 10 bases between them. The CDR3 covers 13 residues.

The V gene is TRBV18, the J gene TRBJ2-2; TRBD1 aligns across 8 bases. After removal of 4 bases from V and 4 bases from J, the junction contained 2 bases not matched to a gene. From germline, CDR1 is KGHSH and CDR2 LQKENI. The CDR3 loop spans 14 amino acids. The CDR3 loop reads CASSRTGTTGELFF. The CDR3 nucleotides are TGTGCCAGCTCACGGACAGGGACCACCGGGGAGCTGTTTTTT. Full variable domain (missing parts from reference TRBV18 and TRBJ2-2): NAGVMQNPRHLVRRRGQEARLRCSPMKGHSHVYWYRQLPEEGLKFMVYLQKENIIDESGMPKERFSAEFPKEGPSILRIQQVVRGDSAAYFCASSRTGTTGELFFGEGSRLTVL.